The clone carrying this T cell receptor beta chain appeared a few times. Gene names are the mouse ones. The read is 1 residue too short to cover the CDR3 end, so that end is filled in from the germline J gene. Clones were sequenced by immunoSEQ multiplex PCR, and TCRdb holds only the in-frame ones, with some missing. Of approximately 7,300 clones listed, roughly half are singletons. These data belong to a study of tissue T cells after allogeneic stem cell transplantation. The sample's time point: mouse harvest day 7 after allogeneic transplant. Each mouse received 10^7 T-cell-depleted marrow cells plus 10^6 splenic CD5+ T cells by tail vein. This CDR3 spans 15 amino acids. V lost 0 bases to trimming and J lost 6 bases; unmatched junction nucleotides: 3. CDR1 NSQYPW and CDR2 LRSPGD come from the germline V gene (reference sequence).

This sequence originates from a female BALB/c mouse given C57BL/6 T cells with graft-versus-host disease after an allogeneic hematopoietic cell transplant. The rearrangement uses TRBV1 and TRBJ1-5; 9 bases line up with TRBD1. The sequencing input was lymph node tissue. The CDR3 sequence: CTCSAETGGRQAPLF. The CDR3 bases that were read are TGCACCTGCAGTGCAGAAACAGGGGGCCGCCAGGCTCCGCTT.